This T cell receptor (beta chain) was sequenced for a study of cytomegalovirus exposure and HLA in healthy donors (dated by TCRdb to about 2017). Background for the entire study: An earlier analysis of approximately 640 of the donors reported 276 Gb of sequence data and roughly 100 million unique TCR beta sequences from 150 million to 200 million T cells. The number of typed donors differed by locus: about 620-630 for A, B, C, DRB1 and DQB1; about 520 for DQA1; some 590 for DPA1; and some 470 for DPB1. To study patterns of TCR occurrence, a later analysis re-analyzed previously published TCR beta repertoires from 550 to 800 donors and added high-resolution HLA genotyping. High-throughput TCR immunosequencing, statistical association of individual TCRs with disease status, and machine learning were combined to predict cytomegalovirus infection status. Approximately 300 gigabases of sequencing data and approximately 91 million unique TCR sequences made up an early release that covered approximately 700 HLA-typed donors. A separate validation cohort of about 110 different subjects was used in addition to the approximately 640-subject first cohort. Among around 400 genotyped donors of the cohort, an average of roughly 230,000 unique TCR beta nucleotide sequences was sequenced per donor, of which approximately 19% were non-productive. The aim of the study was to test whether cataloging public T cell receptors could identify signatures of past pathogen exposure. Four or five DR-DQ haplotypes were treated as single units for association and clustering because of strong linkage in the cohort. Alongside the repertoire data, information on donor age, sex, ethnicity and CMV serostatus was compiled. To decide whether each TCR beta V gene segment behaved as functional or pseudogenic, an earlier analysis of fewer than 750 of the donors relied on high-throughput TCR beta sequencing. Among the roughly 390 genotyped donors, about 85% belonged to the genetic ancestry cluster associated with self-reported Caucasian donors. The T cell repertoires of 666 subjects were profiled by immunosequencing and related to cytomegalovirus serostatus. Rather than drawing on any new phenotypic data, the later analysis identified candidate immune exposures from TCR beta sequences and the way those sequences occurred across donors. Every discovery cohort repertoire had been produced on one sequencing platform. A later genetic analysis used genome-wide SNP genotypes for about 60% of the roughly 700 donors, treating that subset as a discovery cohort. Both class I and class II loci were covered by HLA typing, at four-digit resolution. The research as a whole found: In an earlier analysis of 500 to 650 of the donors, most TCR beta V segments appeared in productive rearrangements about 90% or about 30% of the time, broadly matching IMGT annotations. It was suggested by the authors that the approach could potentially be generalized to other disease states and immunological phenotypes. In both the original and validation cohorts, the classifier was reported to diagnose cytomegalovirus status with high specificity and sensitivity. At a false discovery rate of 0.05, a later analysis linked 16,951 TCR beta sequences to specific HLA alleles. V-gene and J-gene trimming of TCR beta chains was associated with a missense DCLRE1C variant in a later genetic analysis, and the association was replicated in an independent cohort. Most TCR sequences were observed very rarely across donors, whereas some public TCRs were present in many individuals. According to a later analysis, most CMV-associated TCR beta chains appeared to be HLA-restricted, and the HLA associations seemed to be driven largely by CMV exposure. Because HLA typing was unavailable for some donors at each locus, only the typed subset was used in association tests. The cohort was sequenced for TCR beta chains only, and without alpha or paired-chain data the features that could be detected were limited. Because counts were too low, 15 or so rarely observed V segments, including chromosome 9 orphons, were excluded from the earlier analysis of roughly 580 of the donors. A further reported finding was that TCR beta sequences accurately predicted the HLA-A and HLA-B alleles for most subjects in the first cohort. A later analysis found that TCR association rates varied across HLA loci, with DRB1 alleles showing the most associated TCRs and HLA-C alleles the fewest. In a later genetic analysis, fewer N-insertions in productive TCRs were reported among donors in an Asian-associated ancestry cluster than the roughly 710-donor mean. In a later analysis, HLA-associated TCR beta chains were found to be more clonally expanded and to have lower generation probabilities than equally common non-associated chains. A group of highly shared sequence variants was considered likely to be a technical artifact of the sequencing pipeline. A later analysis reported that several top co-occurrence clusters appeared linked to parvovirus B19, influenza, CMV and Epstein-Barr virus. CMV serostatus was the only immune exposure information available for the cohort. The presence/absence analyses assumed that sequencing depth was roughly uniform across donors, and that assumption may not be true. A total of fewer than 200 TCR beta chains were listed by the study as associated with cytomegalovirus. In vitro tests confirmed that a few of the cytomegalovirus-associated TCR beta chains recognize cytomegalovirus antigens. Correlated functional status among segregating V segments might be attributable to linkage disequilibrium, but an unknown experimental factor could not be ruled out. Strong co-occurrence of HLA alleles, especially DR and DQ, made assigning TCR associations to individual alleles difficult.

In total, 666 healthy bone marrow donors made up the cohort. At the time of sampling, all cohort members were nominally healthy, though unrecorded immune exposures were likely present. The donor tested CMV seronegative and was one of the 352 seronegative cohort members. Each donor provided a peripheral blood sample, and peripheral blood mononuclear cells were used for TCR beta sequencing. Genomic DNA was extracted from the blood cell samples with the Qiagen DNeasy Blood Extraction Kit. As for this clone: It has no known antigen specificity.

Library generation was performed with the immunoSEQ multiplex PCR assay. The multiplex PCR relied on a mix of 60 forward primers for TCR Vbeta segments and 13 reverse primers for TCR Jbeta segments. The CDR3 region of rearranged TCR beta genes was amplified from genomic DNA by a multiplex PCR assay. The Illumina HiSeq System was used to sequence the amplified TCR beta libraries as 87-base-pair reads. In the paper's pipeline: A later analysis tallied tens of millions of unique TCR beta chains across the approximately 670 repertoires, and around 12 million of those chains were shared by two or more donors. Raw reads were error-corrected and collapsed into unique sequences by a nearest-neighbor algorithm in which closely related sequences were merged to remove PCR and sequencing errors. Alignment of CDR3 sequences to IMGT reference sequences was used to assign V, D and J gene segments. For a sequence to be retained, at least a six-nucleotide match to both a V gene segment and a J gene segment was required. Rearrangements were classified as productive when the CDR3 lacked stop codons and remained in frame with V and J, and all other rearrangements were classified as non-productive. CDR3 was defined by IMGT convention, running from the second conserved V-encoded cysteine to the conserved J-encoded phenylalanine. The earlier analysis of about 590 of the donors excluded sequences that lacked an unambiguous match to a single V gene segment. An earlier analysis of roughly 590 of the donors called V segments functional above 56.7% productive rearrangements and segregating when the between-donor standard deviation exceeded 5%. A statistical classification framework was built to diagnose cytomegalovirus status from the catalog of TCR beta chain sequences. In a later analysis, V and J genes were assigned by comparing TCR nucleotide sequences against IMGT/GENE-DB human TR gene sequences. The TCRdist pipeline was used in a later analysis to assign CDR3 sequences and most-parsimonious VDJ recombination scenarios. A later analysis defined each TCR beta chain by its CDR3 amino acid sequence plus V-gene family, and excluded reads lacking a unique V-gene family. In a later analysis, around 600 highly shared, low-generation-probability nucleotide sequences were removed to address suspected cross-contamination and a sequencing artifact. In a later analysis, a clonal expansion index for each public chain was calculated from normalized within-repertoire ranks of inferred template counts. Generation probabilities in a later analysis came from a VDJ recombination model fitted to out-of-frame rearrangements, and those results were checked against IGoR. Hypergeometric tests were used in a later analysis to score TCR-TCR, TCR-HLA and TCR-CMV co-occurrence, with a repertoire-size bias correction applied to the TCR pairs. In a later analysis, false discovery rates were estimated by permuting HLA or CMV assignments 20 times. In a later analysis, co-occurring TCRs were grouped with DBSCAN, and TCRdist sequence similarity was added when clustering was performed within HLA-allele-positive subsets. Co-occurrence clustering excluded repertoires with fewer than 30,000 or more than 120,000 public chains, plus five with anomalous nucleotide sharing. TCRdb provides this immuneACCESS table in a form limited to in-frame rearrangements. Some clones are lacking; in checked studies, under half of them reflect an unresolved V gene, and why the rest are absent is not known. The V and J calls and clone size come from that table; D and trimming were worked out from the DNA. The sample's records list about 140,000 clones. The top ten clonotypes cover about 2.5% of the sample.

This clonotype originated in a man aged 35-49 years in good health and CMV-seronegative. Sequenced sample: PBMCs.

The nucleotide sequence reads as follows: TGTGCCAGTAGTATAGAGACAGGGGGCGGCTACGAGCAGTACTTC. This is translated as CASSIETGGGYEQYF. The chain is assembled from TRBV19 and TRBJ2-7; 10 middle bases align to TRBD1. Taken from cysteine to phenylalanine, the CDR3 has 15 residues. Only CDR3 DNA is held: 45 bases, read in frame from base 1. Looking up the germline V gene (reference sequence) yields CDR1 LNHDA and CDR2 SQIVND. V has 0 bases trimmed and J has 3 bases trimmed; junction bases matching no gene number 2.